This paragraph reports one T cell receptor (beta chain). These data originate in a study of blood T cell repertoires in COVID-19. Study at large: Nucleic acid was either cDNA or gDNA, and it came from T cells, B-cell-depleted T cells, or PBMCs.

The data were produced by immunoSEQ multiplex PCR, yet TCRdb's version contains in-frame clones alone and is incomplete. This table holds more than 45,000 clones, approximately 87% found once. Sequencing used peripheral blood. This TCR came from a man in his forties with active COVID-19.

DNA for the CDR3: TGTGCCAGCAGCTTTTTGAGCGTCTCTGGAAACACCATATATTTT. Translation gives CASSFLSVSGNTIYF. V and J are TRBV11-2 and TRBJ1-3; D gene ambiguous. With 3 bases removed from V and 0 bases from J, the gap between germline ends came to 9 bases. The length of the CDR3 is 15 residues. Germline loops: CDR1 SGHAT, CDR2 FQNNGV.